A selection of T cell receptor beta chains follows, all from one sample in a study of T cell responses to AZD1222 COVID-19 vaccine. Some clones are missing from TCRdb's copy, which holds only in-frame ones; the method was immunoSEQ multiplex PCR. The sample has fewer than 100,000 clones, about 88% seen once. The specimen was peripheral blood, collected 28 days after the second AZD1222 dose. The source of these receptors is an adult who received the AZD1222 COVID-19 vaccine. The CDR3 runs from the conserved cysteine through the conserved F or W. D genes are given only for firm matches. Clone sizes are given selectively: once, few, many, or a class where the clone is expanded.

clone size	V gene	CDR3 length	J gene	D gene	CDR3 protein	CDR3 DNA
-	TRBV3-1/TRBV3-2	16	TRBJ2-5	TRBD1	CASSQPRTGRQETQYF	TGTGCCAGCAGCCAACCCCGGACAGGGAGACAAGAGACCCAGTACTTC
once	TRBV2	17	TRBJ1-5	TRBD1	CASSPGTGGRGNQPQHF	TGTGCCAGCAGTCCCGGGACAGGAGGAAGGGGCAATCAGCCCCAGCATTTT
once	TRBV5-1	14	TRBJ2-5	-	CASSLGRVVETQYF	TGCGCCAGCAGCCTCGGACGGGTCGTGGAGACCCAGTACTTC
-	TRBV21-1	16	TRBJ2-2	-	CASSKVETGTAGELFF	TGTGCCAGCAGCAAAGTGGAGACAGGGACGGCCGGGGAGCTGTTTTTT
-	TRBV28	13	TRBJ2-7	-	CASGTGPTYEQYF	TGTGCCAGCGGAACCGGGCCGACCTACGAGCAGTACTTC
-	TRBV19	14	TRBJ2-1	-	CASSWGTSYNEQFF	TGTGCCAGTAGTTGGGGAACCTCCTACAATGAGCAGTTCTTC
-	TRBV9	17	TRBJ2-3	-	CASSVDSRPTSTDTQYF	TGTGCCAGCAGCGTAGATAGTCGGCCCACTAGCACAGATACGCAGTATTTT
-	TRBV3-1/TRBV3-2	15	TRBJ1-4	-	CASSPSTGTNEKLFF	TGTGCCAGCAGCCCTTCTACAGGGACTAATGAAAAACTGTTTTTT
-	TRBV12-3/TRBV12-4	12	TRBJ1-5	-	CASSLSRVSQHF	TGTGCCAGCAGTTTATCCAGGGTGTCCCAGCATTTT
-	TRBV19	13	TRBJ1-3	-	CASQESPGNTIYF	TGTGCCAGTCAGGAGTCTCCTGGAAACACCATATATTTT
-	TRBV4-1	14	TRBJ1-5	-	CASSPQAGPQAQHF	TGCGCCAGCAGCCCCCAGGCAGGGCCCCAAGCCCAGCATTTT
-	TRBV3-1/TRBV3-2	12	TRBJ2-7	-	CASSRARNEQYF	TGTGCCAGCAGCCGAGCTAGGAACGAGCAGTACTTC